The subject of this entry is one T cell receptor (beta chain). The target antigen is unknown. MiXCR, applied by TCRdb to the 5' RACE reads, yields one record per CDR3 protein. The sample gives around 180,000 distinct CDR3 sequences, approximately 16% of which show up once; about 1.9% is in the top ten. CDR3 length: 13 amino acids. In germline, CDR1 is MNHEY, CDR2 SVGAGI. With 6 bases removed from V and 8 bases from J, the gap between germline ends came to 17 bases. This record comes from a study of T-cell memory formation after mild COVID-19. Points from the study as a whole: Contracting clones localized mainly to CM and EM when CD4+ and mainly to EMRA when CD8+.

The sequence derives from an adult woman who had mild COVID-19 (a few samples of this study predate the infection). Cell type and time point are not known. The sample was PBMCs or a T cell subset sorted from them (not recorded which). The genes are TRBV6-5 and TRBJ2-7; TRBD2 might be the D (5 bases). Here the CDR3 reads CASSNGAEIKQYF. The CDR3 DNA reads TGTGCCAGCAGCAACGGAGCGGAAATCAAGCAGTACTTC.